This T cell receptor beta chain was sequenced during a study of cytomegalovirus exposure and HLA in healthy donors. Primers: 60 Vbeta forward and 13 Jbeta reverse. Libraries were prepared by immunoSEQ multiplex PCR; TCRdb keeps only in-frame clonotypes and omits some of them. The sample includes 100,000 to 150,000 clones, approximately 8.9% seen only once; the top ten take roughly 6.4%. This clonotype was sampled from a woman aged 40 to 50 in good health and CMV-seropositive. The material sequenced was PBMCs.

CDR3 bases: TGTGCCAGCAGCCTTACTAGCGGGGGCTACAATGAGCAGTTCTTC. Its protein product is CASSLTSGGYNEQFF. The chain carries TRBV7-6 and TRBJ2-1, with 11 bases aligning to TRBD2. The CDR3 is made up of 15 amino acids. V lost 5 bases, J lost 3 bases, and 3 bases stayed unmatched. The V gene's germline CDR1 is SGHVS and CDR2 FNYEAQ.